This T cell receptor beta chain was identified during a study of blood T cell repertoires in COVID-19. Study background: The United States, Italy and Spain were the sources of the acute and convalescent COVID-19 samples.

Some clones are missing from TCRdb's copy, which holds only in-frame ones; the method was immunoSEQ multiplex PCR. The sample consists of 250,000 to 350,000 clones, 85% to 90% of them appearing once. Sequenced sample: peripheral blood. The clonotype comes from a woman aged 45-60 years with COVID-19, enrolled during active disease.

In DNA, the CDR3 is TGTGCCAGCGGGGAGCGGGTAATCACAGATACGCAGTATTTT. Amino acid sequence: CASGERVITDTQYF. The gene calls are TRBV7-2 and TRBJ2-3; tentatively, D is TRBD2 (6 bases). The germline V and J ends were trimmed by 8 bases and 2 bases, with 14 bases remaining between them. The CDR3 runs to 14 residues. Germline V gene data show CDR1 as SGHTA and CDR2 as FQGNSA.